The 10 T cell receptor beta chains presented below share a single source sample, sequenced in a study of blood T cell repertoires in COVID-19. The method was immunoSEQ multiplex PCR; TCRdb's version includes in-frame clones alone and lacks a portion of them. The sample has around 170,000 clones, roughly 80% seen once; the top ten hold about an eighth. The sample taken for sequencing was PBMCs or T cells enriched from blood (not recorded which). The receptors stem from a man between 50 and 59 years old who had recovered from COVID-19.

This rearrangement joins TRBV7-3 to TRBJ2-3; TRBD2 agrees at 9 bases. The length of the CDR3 is 15 residues. After removal of 4 bases from V and 1 base from J, the junction contained 3 bases not matched to a gene. CDR1 is SGHTA and CDR2 is FQGTGA in the germline V gene. The CDR3 region is CASSSQRGGTDTQYF. The CDR3 region has the DNA TGTGCCAGCAGCTCACAGCGGGGGGGCACAGATACGCAGTATTTT. Full variable domain (missing parts from reference TRBV7-3 and TRBJ2-3): GAGVSQTPSNKVTEKGKYVELRCDPISGHTALYWYRQSLGQGPEFLIYFQGTGAADDSGLPNDRFFAVRPEGSVSTLKIQRTERGDSAVYLCASSSQRGGTDTQYFGPGTRLTVL.

This chain connects TRBV3-1 (or the pseudogene TRBV3-2) to TRBJ2-1, with 7 bases fitting TRBD1. CDR1 and CDR2 (germline): LGHDT, YNNKEL (reference sequence). Germline trimming cut 1 base from V and 14 bases from J; bases unmatched to any gene: 8. This CDR3 contains 13 residues. The CDR3 loop reads CASSQGRGTEKFF. CDR3 DNA: TGTGCCAGCAGCCAAGGTAGAGGGACAGAAAAGTTCTTC.

The table lists this clone with a count of one. The genes are TRBV5-1 and TRBJ2-7; D unresolved. Trimming left V 4 bases short and J 0 bases short, with 11 bases between. Germline assignment: CDR1 SGHRS and CDR2 YFSETQ. The CDR3 totals 14 residues. CDR3 sequence (DNA): TGCGCCAGCAGCCGGCAGGAAAACTCCTACGAGCAGTACTTC. It specifies CASSRQENSYEQYF.

This sequence joins TRBV5-5 and TRBJ2-2, with 11 bases aligning to TRBD1. CDR1 is SGHKS and CDR2 is YYEKEE in the germline V gene (reference sequence). Trimming at V came to 2 bases and at J to 6 bases, leaving 9 bases not matched to a gene. The CDR3 loop spans 17 amino acids. The CDR3: CASSFIKGQGESGELFF. In DNA form, the CDR3 reads TGTGCCAGCAGCTTCATTAAGGGACAGGGGGAATCCGGGGAGCTGTTTTTT.

The chain is built from TRBV18 and TRBJ2-7; 11 bases are shared with TRBD1. The CDR3 is made up of 13 amino acids. Germline loops: CDR1 KGHSH, CDR2 LQKENI. The V and J ends lost 8 bases and 4 bases, in that order; junction bases with no gene match: 4. The CDR3 DNA reads TGTGCCAGCACGGACAGGGGGCCTTACGAGCAGTACTTC. This sequence encodes CASTDRGPYEQYF. Based on the CDR3 plus reference TRBV18 and TRBJ2-7, the full variable domain is NAGVMQNPRHLVRRRGQEARLRCSPMKGHSHVYWYRQLPEEGLKFMVYLQKENIIDESGMPKERFSAEFPKEGPSILRIQQVVRGDSAAYFCASTDRGPYEQYFGPGTRLTVT.

This chain joins TRBV29-1 and TRBJ1-2; 9 nucleotides agree with TRBD1. The V gene's germline CDR1 is SQVTM and CDR2 ANQGSEA. Germline trimming cut 3 bases from V and 0 bases from J; bases unmatched to any gene: 2. The CDR3 is 14 amino acids. The CDR3 coding sequence is TGCAGCGTTGAGGGGGACAGGGCTAACTATGGCTACACCTTC. It is translated as CSVEGDRANYGYTF.

This clone was recorded once. The V and J genes are TRBV7-3 and TRBJ1-6; TRBD1 agrees at 7 bases. Germline V lookup: CDR1 SGHTA, CDR2 FQGTGA. Trimming removed 2 bases from V and 11 bases from J; junction bases left unmatched: 9. This CDR3 is built from 15 residues. CDR3 nucleotides: TGTGCCAGCAGCTTATGGGGGACAGAATTCCCACCCCTCCACTTT. This sequence encodes CASSLWGTEFPPLHF.

V gene TRBV7-9 combines with J gene TRBJ1-2; the D gene is possibly TRBD1 (6 bases). Trimming stripped 5 bases from V and 8 bases from J, with 15 bases between. Germline CDR1 is SEHNR and CDR2 is FQNEAQ (reference sequence). The CDR3 consists of 13 residues. CDR3: CASSPTGPGGYTF. The CDR3, as DNA: TGTGCCAGCAGCCCCACAGGGCCTGGCGGCTACACCTTC.

The rearrangement joins TRBV11-2 to TRBJ1-2; no definite D call. Per germline, CDR1 SGHAT and CDR2 FQNNGV. The CDR3 has 11 amino acids. V gave up 8 bases and J gave up 4 bases, with 8 bases separating them. The CDR3 DNA reads TGTGCCAGCGGGCTGGGCTATGGCTACACCTTC. Amino acid sequence: CASGLGYGYTF.

The sample holds one count of this clone. The chain links TRBV7-3 to TRBJ2-3; 8 bases are shared with TRBD2. The CDR3 runs to 16 residues. Looked up from germline, CDR1 is SGHTA and CDR2 is FQGTGA. The V gene end was trimmed by 5 bases and the J gene end by 6 bases; junction bases not matched to a gene: 13. CDR3 sequence: CASSLPGGALGDTQYF. For the CDR3, the DNA is TGTGCCAGCAGCCTCCCGGGAGGGGCACTTGGGGATACGCAGTATTTT.